This T cell receptor beta chain was retrieved from a study of response to subunit inactivated influenza vaccine. Study findings and constraints: Few new T cells, the authors suggested, are recruited by each seasonal influenza vaccination.

This clonotype was seen many times. Its antigen is not known. V was clipped by 5 bases and J by 0 bases; unmatched bases: 5. The CDR3 runs 16 residues. TCRdb ran MiXCR on the RT-PCR reads and lists one entry per CDR3 protein. This sample has about 500,000 distinct CDR3 sequences, with more than 15% found just once. This sequence joins TRBV12-3 or TRBV12-4 and TRBJ1-5, with TRBD1 identical over 9 bases. This specimen consisted of CD4+ T cells sorted from PBMCs, obtained 23 to 25 months after vaccination. The receptor's source is a man between 50 and 75 years old who received an inactivated influenza vaccine. CDR3 in DNA: TGTGCCAGCAGTCTCGGGACAGGGTATAGCAATCAGCCCCAGCATTTT. This encodes CASSLGTGYSNQPQHF.